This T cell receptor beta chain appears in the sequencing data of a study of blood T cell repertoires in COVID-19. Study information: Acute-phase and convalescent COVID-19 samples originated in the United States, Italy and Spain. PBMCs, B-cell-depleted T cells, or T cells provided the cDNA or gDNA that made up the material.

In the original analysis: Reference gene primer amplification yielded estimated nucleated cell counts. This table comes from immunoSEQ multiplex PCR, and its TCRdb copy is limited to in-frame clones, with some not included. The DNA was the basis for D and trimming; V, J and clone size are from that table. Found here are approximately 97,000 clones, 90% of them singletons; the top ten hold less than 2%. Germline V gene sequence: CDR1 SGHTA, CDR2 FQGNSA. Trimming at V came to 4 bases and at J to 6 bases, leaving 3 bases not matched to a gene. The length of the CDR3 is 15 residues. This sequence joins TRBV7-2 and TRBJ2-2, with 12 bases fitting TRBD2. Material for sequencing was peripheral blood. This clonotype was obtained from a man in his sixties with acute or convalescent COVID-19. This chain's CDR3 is CASSSRTSGAGELFF. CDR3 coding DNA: TGTGCCAGCAGCTCTCGGACTAGCGGGGCCGGGGAGCTGTTTTTT.